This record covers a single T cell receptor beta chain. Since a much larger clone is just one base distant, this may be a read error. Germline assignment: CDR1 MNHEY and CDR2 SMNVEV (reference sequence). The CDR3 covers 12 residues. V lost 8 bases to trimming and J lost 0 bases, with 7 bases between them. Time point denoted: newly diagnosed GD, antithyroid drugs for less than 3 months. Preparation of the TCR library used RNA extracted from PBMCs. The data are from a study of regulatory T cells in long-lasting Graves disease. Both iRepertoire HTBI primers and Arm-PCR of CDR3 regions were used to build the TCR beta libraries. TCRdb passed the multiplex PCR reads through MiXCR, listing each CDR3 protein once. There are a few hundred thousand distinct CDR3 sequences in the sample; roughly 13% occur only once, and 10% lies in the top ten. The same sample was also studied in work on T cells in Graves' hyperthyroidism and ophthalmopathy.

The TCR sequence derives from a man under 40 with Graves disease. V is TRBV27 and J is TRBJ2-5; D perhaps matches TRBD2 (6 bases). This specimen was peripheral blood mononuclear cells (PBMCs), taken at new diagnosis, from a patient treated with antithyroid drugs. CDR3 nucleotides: TGTGCCAGCGCGGGGAACCAAGAGACCCAGTACTTC. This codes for CASAGNQETQYF.